The 4 T cell receptor beta chains listed next were all sequenced from one sample in a study of response to subunit inactivated influenza vaccine. TCRdb re-called the RT-PCR reads through MiXCR, storing one row per CDR3 protein. The sample holds roughly 670,000 distinct CDR3 sequences, approximately 14% seen once. The sequencing here drew on PBMCs from blood, taken around two weeks before vaccination. Receptors originate from a man over 45 who received an inactivated influenza vaccine.

This clonotype was seen repeatedly, ten times or more. The chain is built from TRBV29-1 and TRBJ2-5; D may be TRBD1 or TRBD2 (6 bases each). CDR1 SQVTM and CDR2 ANQGSEA come from the germline V gene. The CDR3 loop spans 15 amino acids. Between the trimmed V and J ends, which lost 2 bases and 7 bases, there was a span of 20 bases. The CDR3 sequence is CSVEPGDRPEGTQYF. In DNA, the CDR3 is TGCAGCGTTGAACCGGGAGACAGGCCTGAGGGGACCCAGTACTTC.

The genes are TRBV5-1 and TRBJ2-7; 9 positions match TRBD1. V was clipped by 3 bases and J by 4 bases; unmatched bases: 8. The CDR3 consists of 15 residues. Germline assignment: CDR1 SGHRS and CDR2 YFSETQ. The CDR3 spells CASSSGTGFGYEQYF. CDR3 coding DNA: TGCGCCAGCAGCTCCGGGACAGGGTTTGGGTACGAGCAGTACTTC.

This clonotype was picked up a small number of times. In nucleotides, the CDR3 is TGCAGCGGGATGTGGACTAGCGGGAGAGGCACAGATACGCAGTATTTT. Its translation: CSGMWTSGRGTDTQYF. The rearrangement links TRBV29-1 to TRBJ2-3; 13 bases match TRBD2. V gave up 7 bases and J gave up 1 base; unmatched junction bases: 8. This CDR3 region has 16 residues. The germline V gene encodes CDR1 SQVTM and CDR2 ANQGSEA.

This chain joins TRBV28 and TRBJ2-5; 13 bases align to TRBD2. With V trimmed by 2 bases and J by 5 bases, 5 bases remained unmatched. The CDR3 has 16 amino acids. Germline CDR1 reads MDHEN; CDR2 reads SYDVKM. The CDR3 sequence is CASSLTSGRGQETQYF. In DNA form, the CDR3 reads TGTGCCAGCAGTTTAACTAGCGGGAGGGGGCAGGAGACCCAGTACTTC.